This TCR beta chain was recorded in a study of shared clonotypes between healthy human individuals. V was shortened by 2 bases and J by 2 bases, with 14 bases between the two germline ends. The CDR3 sequence is 16 residues long. The germline CDR1 and CDR2 sequences are SGHDT and YYEEEE. Repertoires were generated with immunoSEQ multiplex PCR, while TCRdb's copy carries only in-frame clones and drops some. The sample carries more than 2 million clones, more than 90% recorded once. The V and J genes are TRBV5-6 and TRBJ1-5, with D possibly matching TRBD1 (6 bases). The source material was naive CD4+ T cells sorted from blood. Subset meaning: CD45RA+ positively selected. This TCR came from a man aged 18 to 30 in good health. The CDR3 here is CASSFTGLERNQPQHF. In DNA form, the CDR3 reads TGTGCCAGCAGCTTCACAGGGTTAGAGCGCAATCAGCCCCAGCATTTT. Full variable domain (remainder filled in from reference TRBV5-6 and TRBJ1-5): DAGVTQSPTHLIKTRGQQVTLRCSPKSGHDTVSWYQQALGQGPQFIFQYYEEEERQRGNFPDRFSGHQFPNYSSELNVNALLLGDSALYLCASSFTGLERNQPQHFGDGTRLSIL.